The T cell receptor (beta chain) under discussion was sequenced for a study of early T cells in non-severe SARS-CoV-2 infection. At the level of the study: Bulk RNA isolated from unsorted whole blood underwent sequencing; chains were not paired.

This clonotype showed up many times. The antigen remains unidentified. The protocol attached unique molecular identifiers to individual cDNA molecules. MiXCR, applied by TCRdb to the 5' RACE reads, yields one record per CDR3 protein. The sample gives 90,000 to 120,000 distinct CDR3 sequences, over 10% of which show up once; approximately 3.1% is in the top ten. Points from the study as a whole: Comparison of clonotypes with VDJdb favored anti-spike CD8 responses while missing private and CD4 specificities.

CDR3 length equals 12 residues. Germline values: CDR1 GTSNPN, CDR2 SVGIG (reference sequence). Trimming took off 2 bases at V and 4 bases at J, with 6 bases between the two ends. Sequenced: whole blood. The chain links TRBV30 to TRBJ1-5; D is ambiguous. This sequence originates from an adult who was a healthcare worker with PCR-confirmed SARS-CoV-2 infection or an uninfected control (not recorded which). CDR3 amino acids: CAWSSGNQPQHF. DNA of the CDR3: TGTGCCTGGAGTAGTGGGAATCAGCCCCAGCATTTT.